This T cell receptor (beta chain) comes out of a study of blood T cell repertoires in COVID-19. J was trimmed by 9 bases and V by 3 bases; bases with no gene match: 12. Germline-derived CDR1 and CDR2 are MNHNS and SASEGT. The CDR3 has 16 residues. Individuals aged about 18 to 89 years were recruited from roughly 22 US areas. Cohort placement rested on clinical history that participants reported themselves. Among Cohort 3 donors, those recovered had two negative PCRs, clearance, or symptom resolution. How the authors handled the data: Estimation of nucleated cell counts relied on the amplification of reference gene primers. Produced via immunoSEQ multiplex PCR; TCRdb's table is partial and in-frame only. The DNA was the basis for D and trimming; V, J and clone size are from that table. The data contain 150,000 to 200,000 clones, 80% of them seen just once; the ten biggest clones take up under 7%.

The sequence derives from a man aged 35 to 55 who had recovered from COVID-19. What was sequenced was PBMCs or T cells enriched from blood (not recorded which). The chain has TRBV6-1 and TRBJ2-1; TRBD2 matches 9 bases. The CDR3 here is CASSDKGAGGLGEQFF. The CDR3 nucleotides read TGTGCCAGCAGTGATAAAGGAGCGGGGGGCCTGGGTGAGCAGTTCTTC.